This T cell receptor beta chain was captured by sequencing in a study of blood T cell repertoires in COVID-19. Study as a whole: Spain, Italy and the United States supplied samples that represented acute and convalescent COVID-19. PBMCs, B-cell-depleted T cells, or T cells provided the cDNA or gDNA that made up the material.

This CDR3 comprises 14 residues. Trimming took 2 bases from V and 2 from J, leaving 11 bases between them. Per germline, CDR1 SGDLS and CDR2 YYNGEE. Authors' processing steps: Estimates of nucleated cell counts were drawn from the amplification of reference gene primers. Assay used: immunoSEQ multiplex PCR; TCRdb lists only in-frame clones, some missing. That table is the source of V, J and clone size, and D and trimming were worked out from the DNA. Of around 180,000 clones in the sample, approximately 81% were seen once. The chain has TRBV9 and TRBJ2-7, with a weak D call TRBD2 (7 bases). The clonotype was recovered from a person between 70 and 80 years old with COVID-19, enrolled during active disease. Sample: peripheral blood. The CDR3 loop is CASSVEGGTYEQYF. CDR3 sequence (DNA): TGTGCCAGCAGCGTTGAGGGGGGGACCTACGAGCAGTACTTC.